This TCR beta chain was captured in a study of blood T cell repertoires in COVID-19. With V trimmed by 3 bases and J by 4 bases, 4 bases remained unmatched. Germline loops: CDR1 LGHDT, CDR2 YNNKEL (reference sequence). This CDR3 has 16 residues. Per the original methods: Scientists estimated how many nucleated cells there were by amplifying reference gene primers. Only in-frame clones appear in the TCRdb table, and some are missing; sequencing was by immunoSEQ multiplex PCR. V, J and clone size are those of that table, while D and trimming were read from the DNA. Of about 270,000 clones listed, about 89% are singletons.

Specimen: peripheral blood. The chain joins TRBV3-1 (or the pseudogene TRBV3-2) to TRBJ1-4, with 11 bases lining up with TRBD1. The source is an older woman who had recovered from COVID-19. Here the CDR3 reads CASSQRTGGFNEKLFF. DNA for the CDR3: TGTGCCAGCAGCCAGAGGACAGGGGGCTTTAATGAAAAACTGTTTTTT.